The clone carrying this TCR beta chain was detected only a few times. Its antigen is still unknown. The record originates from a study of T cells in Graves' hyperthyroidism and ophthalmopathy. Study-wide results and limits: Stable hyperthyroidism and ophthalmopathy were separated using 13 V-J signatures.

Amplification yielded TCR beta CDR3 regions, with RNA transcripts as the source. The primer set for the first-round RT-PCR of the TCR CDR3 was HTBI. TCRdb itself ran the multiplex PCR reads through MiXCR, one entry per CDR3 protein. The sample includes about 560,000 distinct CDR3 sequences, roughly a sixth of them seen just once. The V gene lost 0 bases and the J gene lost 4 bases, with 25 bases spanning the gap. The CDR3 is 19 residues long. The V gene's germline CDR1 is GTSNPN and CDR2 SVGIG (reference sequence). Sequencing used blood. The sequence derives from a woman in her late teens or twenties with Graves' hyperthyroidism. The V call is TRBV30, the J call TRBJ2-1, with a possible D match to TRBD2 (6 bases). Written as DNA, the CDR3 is TGTGCCTGGAGTGTTAGGGGTAGCGGCTCCATTCGAGTATACAATGAGCAGTTCTTC. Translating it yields CAWSVRGSGSIRVYNEQFF.